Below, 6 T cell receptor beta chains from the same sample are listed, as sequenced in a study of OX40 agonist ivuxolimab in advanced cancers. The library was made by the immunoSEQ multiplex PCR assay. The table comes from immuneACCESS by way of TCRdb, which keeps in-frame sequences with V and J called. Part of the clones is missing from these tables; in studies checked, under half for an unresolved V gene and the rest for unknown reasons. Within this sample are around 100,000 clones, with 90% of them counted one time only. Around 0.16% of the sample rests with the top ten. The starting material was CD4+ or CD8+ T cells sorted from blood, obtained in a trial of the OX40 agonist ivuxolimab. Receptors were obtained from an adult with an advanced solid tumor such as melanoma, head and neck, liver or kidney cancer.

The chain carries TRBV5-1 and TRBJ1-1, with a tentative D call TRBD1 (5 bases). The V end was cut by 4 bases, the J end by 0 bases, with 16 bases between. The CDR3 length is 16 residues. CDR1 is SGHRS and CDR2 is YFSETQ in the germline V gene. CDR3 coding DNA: TGCGCCAGCAGCCATAGGACAAAGGGGATGAACACTGAAGCTTTCTTT. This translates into CASSHRTKGMNTEAFF.

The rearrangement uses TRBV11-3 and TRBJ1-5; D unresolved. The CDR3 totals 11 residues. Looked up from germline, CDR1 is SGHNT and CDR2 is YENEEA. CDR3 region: CPVWVGQPQHF. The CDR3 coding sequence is TGTCCCGTCTGGGTAGGTCAGCCCCAGCATTTT.

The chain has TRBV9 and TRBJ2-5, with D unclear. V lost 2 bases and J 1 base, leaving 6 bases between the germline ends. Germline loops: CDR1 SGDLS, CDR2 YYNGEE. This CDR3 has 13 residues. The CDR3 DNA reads TGTGCCAGCAGCGTGGGCGGCCAAGAGACCCAGTACTTC. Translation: CASSVGGQETQYF.

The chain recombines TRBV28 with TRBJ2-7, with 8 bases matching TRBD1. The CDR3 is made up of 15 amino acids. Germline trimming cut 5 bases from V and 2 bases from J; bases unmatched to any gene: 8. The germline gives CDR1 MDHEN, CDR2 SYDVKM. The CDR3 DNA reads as TGTGCCAGCAGTGCGACATGGACAGGGACCTACGAGCAGTACTTC. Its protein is CASSATWTGTYEQYF.

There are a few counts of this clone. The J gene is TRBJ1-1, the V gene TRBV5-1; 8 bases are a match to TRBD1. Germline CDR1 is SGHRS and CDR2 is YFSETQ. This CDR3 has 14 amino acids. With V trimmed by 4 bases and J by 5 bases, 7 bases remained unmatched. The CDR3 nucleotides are TGCGCCAGCAGCAATGGGGACAGGTGGACTGAAGCTTTCTTT. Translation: CASSNGDRWTEAFF. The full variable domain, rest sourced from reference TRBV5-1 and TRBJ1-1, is KAGVTQTPRYLIKTRGQQVTLSCSPISGHRSVSWYQQTPGQGLQFLFEYFSETQRNKGNFPGRFSGRQFSNSRSEMNVSTLELGDSALYLCASSNGDRWTEAFFGQGTRLTVV.

The CDR3 is CASSPLDIQYF. CDR3 DNA: TGTGCCAGCTCCCCGTTGGACATTCAGTACTTC. The rearrangement uses TRBV2 and TRBJ2-4, with D unclear. Between the trimmed V and J ends, which lost 8 bases and 8 bases, there was a span of 10 bases. Germline values: CDR1 SNHLY, CDR2 FYNNEI. This CDR3 is 11 amino acids long.